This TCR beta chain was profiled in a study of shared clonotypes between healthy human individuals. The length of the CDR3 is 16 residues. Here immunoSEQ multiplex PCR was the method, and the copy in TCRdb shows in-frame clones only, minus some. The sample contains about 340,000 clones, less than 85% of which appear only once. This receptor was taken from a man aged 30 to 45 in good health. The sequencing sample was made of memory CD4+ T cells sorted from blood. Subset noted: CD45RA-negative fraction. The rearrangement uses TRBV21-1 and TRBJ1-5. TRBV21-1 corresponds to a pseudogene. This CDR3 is CASSIQRTGRCQPQHF. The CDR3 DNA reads TGTGCCAGCAGCATTCAAAGGACGGGGCGGTGTCAGCCCCAGCATTTT.